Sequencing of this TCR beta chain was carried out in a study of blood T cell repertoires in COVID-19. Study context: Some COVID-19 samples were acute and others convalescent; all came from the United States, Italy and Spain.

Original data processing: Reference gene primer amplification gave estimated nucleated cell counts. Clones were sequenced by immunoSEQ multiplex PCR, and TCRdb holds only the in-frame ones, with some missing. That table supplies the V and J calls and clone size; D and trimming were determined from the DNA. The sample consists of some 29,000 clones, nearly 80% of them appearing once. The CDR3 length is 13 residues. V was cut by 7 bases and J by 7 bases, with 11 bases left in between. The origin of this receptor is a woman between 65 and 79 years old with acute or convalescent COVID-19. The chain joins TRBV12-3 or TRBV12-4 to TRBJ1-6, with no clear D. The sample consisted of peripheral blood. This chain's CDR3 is CASTRAGNSPLHF. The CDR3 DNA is TGTGCCAGCACTCGGGCGGGGAATTCACCCCTCCACTTT.